Each of the 11 T cell receptor beta chains below was sequenced from the same sample in a study of CD8 T cells in Susac syndrome. RNA amounts of about 0.5 to 1 ug underwent reverse transcription with random hexamers. TCRdb passed the immunoSEQ multiplex PCR reads through MiXCR, listing each CDR3 protein once. The sample includes about 210,000 distinct CDR3 sequences, nearly 97% of them seen just once. Source material: CD4+ T cells from PBMCs. Receptors were obtained from a human donor with multiple sclerosis.

V and J are TRBV24-1 and TRBJ2-1; TRBD1 matches at 8 bases. This CDR3 is built from 12 residues. V was clipped by 9 bases and J by 7 bases; unmatched bases: 4. CDR1 and CDR2 (germline): KGHDR, SFDVKD. The CDR3 nucleotides read TGTGCCACCGGACAGGGCGGGAATGAGCAGTTCTTC. This gives the protein CATGQGGNEQFF.

CDR3 amino acids: CASSEPGGSNEQFF. CDR3 DNA sequence: TGTGCCAGCAGTGAACCGGGGGGAAGCAATGAGCAGTTCTTC. The chain carries TRBV25-1 and TRBJ2-1; 7 nucleotides align to TRBD2. The V segment lost 2 bases and the J segment 6 bases; nucleotides outside the gene matches: 4. The CDR3 is 14 amino acids. CDR1 is MGHDK and CDR2 is SYGVNS in the germline V gene.

The chain links TRBV7-2 to TRBJ2-4; TRBD1 aligns across 7 bases. This CDR3 region has 18 residues. From germline, CDR1 is SGHTA and CDR2 FQGNSA. Germline trimming cut 4 bases from V and 0 bases from J; bases unmatched to any gene: 12. CDR3 in DNA: TGTGCCAGCAGCTCGACCCGACAGGGAACGATAGCCAAAAACATTCAGTACTTC. Its translation is CASSSTRQGTIAKNIQYF.

The V gene is TRBV30, the J gene TRBJ2-5; 7 bases match TRBD2. After removal of 4 bases from V and 3 bases from J, the junction contained 8 bases not matched to a gene. This CDR3 is 14 amino acids long. Germline V gives CDR1 GTSNPN, CDR2 SVGIG (reference sequence). For the CDR3, the DNA is TGTGCCTGGAATCCCGCTAGCGGCAAAGAGACCCAGTACTTC. Its translation is CAWNPASGKETQYF. The full variable domain, with the rest looked up from reference TRBV30 and TRBJ2-5, is SQTIHQWPATLVQPVGSPLSLECTVEGTSNPNLYWYRQAAGRGLQLLFYSVGIGQISSEVPQNLSASRPQDRQFILSSKKLLLSDSGFYLCAWNPASGKETQYFGPGTRLLVL.

This clonotype has only a few counts. CDR3 DNA sequence: TGTGCCAGCAGGGCTTTGATATGGGACGAGCAGTACTTC. Protein sequence: CASRALIWDEQYF. This chain uses TRBV6-1 with TRBJ2-7; D remains unclear. V lost 6 bases and J 5 bases, leaving 14 bases between the germline ends. The CDR3 extends over 13 amino acids. In germline, CDR1 is MNHNS, CDR2 SASEGT.

The J gene is TRBJ1-1, the V gene TRBV12-3 or TRBV12-4; 12 nucleotides line up with TRBD1. V dropped 3 bases and J dropped 10; count of bases not matched to a gene: 9. The CDR3 has 15 amino acids. CDR3 coding DNA: TGTGCCAGCAGTTTGGGACAGGGGGCCTTCCGACCAGCTTTCTTT. This codes for CASSLGQGAFRPAFF.

Written as DNA, the CDR3 is TGTGCCAGCAGTTTCTCTCGGGACAAACAAGAGACCCAGTACTTC. Encoded protein: CASSFSRDKQETQYF. The chain uses TRBV27 and TRBJ2-5, with D perhaps TRBD1 (6 bases). V lost 3 bases to trimming and J lost 2 bases, with 13 bases between them. Germline-derived CDR1 and CDR2 are MNHEY and SMNVEV (reference sequence). CDR3 length: 15 residues.

V gene TRBV5-1 combines with J gene TRBJ2-7; maybe TRBD1 (6 bases). Germline CDR1 reads SGHRS; CDR2 reads YFSETQ. This CDR3 has 15 amino acids. V was clipped by 0 bases and J by 2 bases, with 12 bases between them. CDR3 sequence (DNA): TGCGCCAGCAGCTTGGATGCCAGGGGACCCTACGAGCAGTACTTC. This sequence encodes CASSLDARGPYEQYF.

V is TRBV6-5 and J is TRBJ1-1; possible D gene TRBD1, 5 bases. Germline V gene sequence: CDR1 MNHEY, CDR2 SVGAGI. Trimming pared 6 bases from V and 4 bases from J, leaving 21 bases between. The CDR3 runs to 16 residues. CDR3 DNA sequence: TGTGCCAGCAGACTCGAGCGCCGGGGGTTGAGCACTGAAGCTTTCTTT. It yields the protein CASRLERRGLSTEAFF.

Written as DNA, the CDR3 is TGCAGTGCTGGCCACCAAGTGTTCGCTGATGAGCAGTTCTTC. It translates to CSAGHQVFADEQFF. This chain uses TRBV20-1 with TRBJ2-1; D gene ambiguous. The ends were cut back, 5 bases at V and 8 bases at J, with 19 bases in the middle. Germline values: CDR1 DFQATT, CDR2 SNEGSKA (reference sequence). This CDR3 is 14 amino acids long.

This chain links TRBV15 with TRBJ1-1; a weak D match, TRBD1 (5 bases). Germline lookup yields CDR1 LNHNV and CDR2 YYDKDF (reference sequence). This CDR3 is built from 16 residues. The V end lost 0 bases, the J end lost 4 bases, and 15 bases lay between the germline ends. In DNA, the CDR3 is TGTGCCACCAGCAGAGATCGGAGCAGGGCCCCCACTGAAGCTTTCTTT. It is translated as CATSRDRSRAPTEAFF.